This TCR beta chain was found in a study of circulating tumor DNA in untreated peripheral T-cell lymphoma. Assay: immunoSEQ multiplex PCR; the TCRdb copy retains only in-frame clones and omits some. The table includes around 2,500 clones, roughly 69% detected once. Germline CDR1 and CDR2: LNHDA and SQIVND (reference sequence). The CDR3 extends over 14 amino acids. Trimming left V 5 bases short and J 2 bases short, with 11 bases between. The V gene is TRBV19, the J gene TRBJ2-3; D remains unclear. This receptor was identified in a human donor with peripheral T-cell lymphoma. The material sequenced was tumor tissue. The CDR3 spells CASSARTVTDTQYF. The CDR3 DNA reads as TGTGCCAGTAGTGCAAGGACGGTCACAGATACGCAGTATTTT.